This TCR beta chain was sequenced for a study of T cell repertoires in cytomegalovirus infection. Turning to the study itself: It was the public TCR beta signatures that indicated both CMV infection and matching HLA type. Broader study findings: Ex vivo responses were dominated by HLA-C-restricted CMV-specific TCR beta clonotypes. Carriers of CMV plus the relevant HLA were identified by cumulative public TCR beta family frequency.

With respect to this clonotype: What it recognizes is unknown.

MiXCR, run by TCRdb on the reads, gives a single entry per CDR3 protein. Of 150,000 to 160,000 distinct CDR3 sequences in the sample, 23% were seen once. The V segment lost 0 bases and the J segment 2 bases; nucleotides outside the gene matches: 2. Germline CDR1 and CDR2: SEHNR and FQNEAQ (reference sequence). The CDR3 is 15 residues long. This clonotype originated in a human donor in good health (CMV status not recorded). Some clones in this sample may be carry-over from other donors' samples. This chain uses TRBV7-9 with TRBJ2-7; 9 nucleotides align to TRBD2. Sequencing was performed on PBMCs. CDR3 nucleotides: TGTGCCAGCAGCTTAGCAAGACTAGCGGCCTACGAGCAGTACTTC. It translates to CASSLARLAAYEQYF.